The present T cell receptor beta chain was sequenced within a study of CD8+CD57+ T cells in acquired aplastic anemia. Genomic DNA constituted the template upon which TCR beta VDJ and CDR3 profiling was performed. A single record per CDR3 protein comes from TCRdb applying MiXCR to the reads. The data contain over 150,000 distinct CDR3 sequences, around 63% of them singletons. This clonotype has at least ten counts. Patients included in sequencing had previously demonstrated CD8+CD57+ cell expansion by flow cytometry. The sequence came from a human donor with aplastic anemia. Sample: sorted CD4+, CD8+, or CD8+CD57+ T cells (not recorded which) from PBMCs.

Here the CDR3 reads CASSPFPRQGPTDEQYF. The CDR3 bases are TGCGCCAGCAGCCCCTTCCCCCGACAGGGCCCGACGGACGAGCAGTACTTC. The chain is built from TRBV5-1 and TRBJ2-7; 7 positions match TRBD1. The CDR3 length is 17 residues. Trimming took 4 bases from V and 5 from J; bases not matched to a gene: 18. Germline lookup yields CDR1 SGHRS and CDR2 YFSETQ.